Given below is one T cell receptor (beta chain) in context. Its target is not known. J was trimmed by 4 bases and V by 6 bases; bases with no gene match: 8. Germline values: CDR1 MNHEY, CDR2 SVGEGT. The CDR3 has 14 amino acids. The data were obtained in a study of identical twins. Points from the study as a whole: The conclusions drew on cross-sectional statistical analysis instead of tracking the same donors. Partly confounded zero-insertion analyses could result from invariant MAIT and iNKT cells.

Unique molecular identifiers were present on the cDNA, which also gained a universal primer site by template switching. TCRdb reanalysed the 5' RACE reads using MiXCR and keeps one entry per CDR3 protein. Of around 670,000 distinct CDR3 sequences in the sample, approximately 6% were seen once. The rearrangement uses TRBV6-2 or TRBV6-3 and TRBJ2-7; 8 bases line up with TRBD2. Sequenced input: naive T cells sorted from blood. The TCR originated in a man aged 18 to 29 in good health. The CDR3 sequence: CASRILAENYEQYF. Here the CDR3 DNA reads TGTGCCAGCAGGATACTAGCGGAAAATTACGAGCAGTACTTC.